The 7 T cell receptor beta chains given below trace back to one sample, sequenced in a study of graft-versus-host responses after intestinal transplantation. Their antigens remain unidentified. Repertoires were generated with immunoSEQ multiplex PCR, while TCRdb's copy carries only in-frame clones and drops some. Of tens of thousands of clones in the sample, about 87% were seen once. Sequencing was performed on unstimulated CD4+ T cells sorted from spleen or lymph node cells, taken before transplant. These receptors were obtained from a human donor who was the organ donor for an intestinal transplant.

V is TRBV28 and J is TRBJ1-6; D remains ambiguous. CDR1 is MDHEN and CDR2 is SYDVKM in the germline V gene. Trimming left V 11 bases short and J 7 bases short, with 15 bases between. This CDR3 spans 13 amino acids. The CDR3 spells CAGRPGGNSPLHF. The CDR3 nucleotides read TGTGCCGGTAGGCCAGGAGGAAATTCACCCCTCCACTTT.

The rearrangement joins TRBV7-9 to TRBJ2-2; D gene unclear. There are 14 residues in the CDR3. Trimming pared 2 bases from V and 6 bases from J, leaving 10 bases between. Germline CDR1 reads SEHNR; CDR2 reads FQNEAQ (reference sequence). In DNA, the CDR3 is TGTGCCAGCAGCTTAAATCTCCGCGCCGGGGAGCTGTTTTTT. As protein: CASSLNLRAGELFF.

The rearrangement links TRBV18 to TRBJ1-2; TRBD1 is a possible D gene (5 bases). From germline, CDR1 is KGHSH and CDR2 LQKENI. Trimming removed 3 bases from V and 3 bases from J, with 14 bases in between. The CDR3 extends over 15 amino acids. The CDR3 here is CASSPQGGSDYGYTF. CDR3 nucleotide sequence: TGTGCCAGCTCACCCCAGGGTGGCAGCGACTATGGCTACACCTTC.

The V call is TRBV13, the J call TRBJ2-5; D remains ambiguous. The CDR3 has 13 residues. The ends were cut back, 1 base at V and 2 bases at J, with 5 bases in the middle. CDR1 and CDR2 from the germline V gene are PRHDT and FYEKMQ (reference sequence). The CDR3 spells CASSLDRQETQYF. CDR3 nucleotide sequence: TGTGCCAGCAGCTTAGACAGACAAGAGACCCAGTACTTC. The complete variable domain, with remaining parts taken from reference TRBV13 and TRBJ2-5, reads AAGVIQSPRHLIKEKRETATLKCYPIPRHDTVYWYQQGPGQDPQFLISFYEKMQSDKGSIPDRFSAQQFSDYHSELNMSSLELGDSALYFCASSLDRQETQYFGPGTRLLVL.

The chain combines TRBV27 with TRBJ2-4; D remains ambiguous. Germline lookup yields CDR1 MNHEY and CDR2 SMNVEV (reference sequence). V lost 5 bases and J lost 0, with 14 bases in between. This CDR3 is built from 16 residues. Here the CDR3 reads CASSPFESLAKNIQYF. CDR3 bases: TGTGCCAGCAGTCCCTTCGAGTCGCTAGCCAAAAACATTCAGTACTTC.

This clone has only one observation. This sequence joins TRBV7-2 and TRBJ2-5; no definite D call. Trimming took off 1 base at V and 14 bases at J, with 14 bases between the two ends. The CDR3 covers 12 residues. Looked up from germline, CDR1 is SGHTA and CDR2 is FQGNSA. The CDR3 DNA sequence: TGTGCCAGCAGCTTAGACTATCCCCCCTTCTACTTC. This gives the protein CASSLDYPPFYF.

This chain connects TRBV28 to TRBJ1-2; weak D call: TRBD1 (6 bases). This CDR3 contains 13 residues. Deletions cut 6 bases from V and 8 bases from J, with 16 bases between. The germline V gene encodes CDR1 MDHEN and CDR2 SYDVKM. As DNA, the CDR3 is TGTGCCAGCAGCCGTGACAGGCGAGAAGGCTACACCTTC. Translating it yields CASSRDRREGYTF.